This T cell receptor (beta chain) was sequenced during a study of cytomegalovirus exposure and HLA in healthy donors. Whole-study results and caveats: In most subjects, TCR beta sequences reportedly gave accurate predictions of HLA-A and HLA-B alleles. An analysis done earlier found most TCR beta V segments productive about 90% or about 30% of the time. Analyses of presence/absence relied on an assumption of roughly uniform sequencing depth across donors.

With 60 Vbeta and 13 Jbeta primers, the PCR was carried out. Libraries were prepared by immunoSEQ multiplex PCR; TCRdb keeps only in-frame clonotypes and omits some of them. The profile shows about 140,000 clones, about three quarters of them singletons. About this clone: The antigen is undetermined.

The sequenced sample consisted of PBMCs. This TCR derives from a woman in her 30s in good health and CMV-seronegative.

DNA for the CDR3: TGTGCCAGCAGTATCGGACTAGCGTACACAGATACGCAGTATTTT. The encoded protein is CASSIGLAYTDTQYF. The gene calls are TRBV2 and TRBJ2-3, with TRBD2 matching over 9 bases. The CDR3 runs 15 residues. The trim removed 5 bases at V and 2 bases at J, leaving 5 bases unmatched. CDR1 SNHLY and CDR2 FYNNEI come from the germline V gene. The full variable domain, in which reference TRBV2 and TRBJ2-3 provide the parts outside the CDR3, is EPEVTQTPSHQVTQMGQEVILRCVPISNHLYFYWYRQILGQKVEFLVSFYNNEISEKSEIFDDQFSVERPDGSNFTLKIRSTKLEDSAMYFCASSIGLAYTDTQYFGPGTRLTVL.